These T cell receptor beta chains were read from a single sample in a study of blood T cells in healthy people across ages. TCRdb used MiXCR to reprocess the 5' RACE reads, holding one entry per CDR3 protein. The sample shows about 1,400,000 distinct CDR3 sequences, approximately 40% of them seen only once. Specimen: blood. The receptors shown here come from a woman aged 18-29 years in good health. The conserved cysteine and the conserved F or W are not part of the CDR3 here. The order of the fields is J gene, V gene, D gene, CDR3 protein. A D gene is named only where the DNA matches it firmly.

>TRBJ2-1|TRBV7-2|TRBD2
ASSFGGLAVRNEQF
>TRBJ2-1|TRBV6-2/TRBV6-3|TRBD2
ASSPSGLAGLYNEQF
>TRBJ1-5|TRBV28|.
ASREDSHSNQPQH
>TRBJ1-1|TRBV14|.
ASSQGLVGTAEAF
>TRBJ2-3|TRBV5-1|.
ASSSHGGLPTSTDTQY
>TRBJ2-7|TRBV21-1|.
AGKGEGRSYEQY
>TRBJ1-1|TRBV7-3|.
ASQGQGSAEAF
>TRBJ2-1|TRBV7-9|.
ASSLEVEF
>TRBJ2-3|TRBV21-1|.
ASSSPGPGRTDTQY
>TRBJ1-1|TRBV20-1|.
SASVSGAGGEAF
>TRBJ1-6|TRBV6-1|.
ASSEGSASPLH
>TRBJ1-1|TRBV6-5|.
ASSRPGGNTEAF
>TRBJ1-5|TRBV7-2|.
ASSSGRPGQPQH
>TRBJ2-7|TRBV20-1|TRBD2
SGGGGTSGSVEQY
>TRBJ1-5|TRBV20-1|.
SAHDIDQPQH
>TRBJ2-4|TRBV4-1|.
ASSQRGISKNIQY
>TRBJ2-3|TRBV9|TRBD2
ASSAGSGEVGTDTQY
>TRBJ2-3|TRBV6-6|TRBD1
ASSYSGAGGKDTQY
>TRBJ2-1|TRBV4-2|TRBD2
ASSQELAGVDVQF
>.|TRBV24-1|.
ATSDGPRETQY
>TRBJ1-4|TRBV5-1|.
ASSLEGGTNEKLF
>TRBJ1-6|TRBV7-9|.
ASTNAGWPLH
>TRBJ1-2|TRBV6-5|TRBD1
ASRYRGELNYGYT
>TRBJ2-7|TRBV28|.
ASRPVGQSYEQY
>TRBJ2-1|TRBV29-1|.
SVWVIQVDEQF
>TRBJ2-1|TRBV2|TRBD2
ASRAQRESYNEQF
>TRBJ2-3|TRBV4-1|.
ASSLPRPGTAGDTQY
>TRBJ2-2|TRBV13|.
ASSPRASGELF
>TRBJ2-5|TRBV20-1|TRBD2
SARIFSGRGIGETQY
>TRBJ2-1|TRBV4-2|.
ASSQEGGTAYNEQF
>TRBJ2-1|TRBV2|.
ASSEVVYNEQF
>.|TRBV20-1|.
SARQSVEQY
>TRBJ2-1|TRBV6-4|.
ASSVSGSFLSEQF
>TRBJ2-5|TRBV20-1|TRBD1
SARDMQAGGQY
>TRBJ2-7|TRBV20-1|TRBD2
SARPKRTSGGPYEQY
>TRBJ2-3|TRBV4-1|TRBD2
ASSQDLLRTGLAGVSTDTQY
>TRBJ1-4|TRBV4-1|.
ASSQDRIGVEEKLF
>TRBJ2-2|TRBV9|.
ASSANVQTNTGELF
>TRBJ2-5|TRBV12-3/TRBV12-4|.
ASSLGTVAETQY
>TRBJ2-1|TRBV9|.
ASSVVPEPPNEQF
>TRBJ2-5|TRBV20-1|.
SVEGVGETQY
>TRBJ1-2|TRBV21-1|.
ASSAGSGGYT
>TRBJ1-2|TRBV28|.
ASNFQGLANYGYT
>TRBJ2-5|TRBV7-7|.
ASSSTAKSETQY
>TRBJ1-1|TRBV6-6|TRBD1
ASSWGGQARTEAF
>TRBJ2-5|TRBV18|.
ASRTLKEETQY
>TRBJ1-6|TRBV12-3/TRBV12-4|TRBD1
ASSPRQGANSPLH
>TRBJ1-5|TRBV2|.
ASSPRDGRNQPQH
>TRBJ1-2|TRBV6-5|.
ASSYAGSPYGYT
>TRBJ2-1|TRBV6-5|TRBD2
ASSYPPPGLANYNEQF